Sequencing of this T cell receptor (beta chain) was carried out in a study of blood T cell repertoires in COVID-19. After removal of 8 bases from V and 5 bases from J, the junction contained 11 bases not matched to a gene. This CDR3 region has 14 residues. Germline V gives CDR1 MDHEN, CDR2 SYDVKM. Sequencing was performed with immunoSEQ multiplex PCR; in TCRdb, only in-frame clones are kept and a portion is missing. The sample consists of about 54,000 clones, around nine tenths of them appearing once. What was sequenced was peripheral blood. This clonotype was obtained from a man in his fifties with active COVID-19. This chain connects TRBV28 to TRBJ1-1; the match to TRBD1 covers 7 bases. Here the CDR3 reads CASRQGARNTEAFF. CDR3 bases: TGTGCCAGCCGACAGGGCGCTCGGAATACTGAAGCTTTCTTT.